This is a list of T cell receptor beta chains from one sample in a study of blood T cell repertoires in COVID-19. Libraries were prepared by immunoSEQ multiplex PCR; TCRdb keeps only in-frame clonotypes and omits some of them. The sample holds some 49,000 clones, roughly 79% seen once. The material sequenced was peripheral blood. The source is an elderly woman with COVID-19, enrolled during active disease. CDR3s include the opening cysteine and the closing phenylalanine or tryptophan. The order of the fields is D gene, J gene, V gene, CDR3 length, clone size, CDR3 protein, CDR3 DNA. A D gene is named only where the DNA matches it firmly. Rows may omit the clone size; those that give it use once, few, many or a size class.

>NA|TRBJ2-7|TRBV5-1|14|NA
CASSFRDGSYEQYF
TGCGCCAGCAGCTTCCGGGATGGGTCCTACGAGCAGTACTTC
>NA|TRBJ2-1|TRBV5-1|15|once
CASSSTGSSYNEQFF
TGCGCCAGCAGCTCGACTGGGAGCTCCTACAATGAGCAGTTCTTC
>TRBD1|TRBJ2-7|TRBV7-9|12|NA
CASSSDRGEQYF
TGTGCCAGCAGCTCCGACAGGGGCGAGCAGTACTTC
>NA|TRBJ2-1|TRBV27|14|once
CASSGGGGYNEQFF
TGTGCCAGCAGCGGGGGTGGCGGGTACAATGAGCAGTTCTTC
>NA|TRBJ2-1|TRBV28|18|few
CASSLSNRRASYTREQFF
TGTGCCAGCAGTTTGAGTAATCGTAGGGCTAGCTATACTCGTGAGCAGTTCTTC
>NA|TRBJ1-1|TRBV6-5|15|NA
CASSTRRHPNTEAFF
TGTGCCAGCAGTACTAGGCGACACCCGAACACTGAAGCTTTCTTT
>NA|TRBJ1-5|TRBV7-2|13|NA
CASSTSGNQPQHF
TGTGCCAGCAGCACCTCAGGAAATCAGCCCCAGCATTTT
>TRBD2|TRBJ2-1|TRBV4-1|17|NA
CASSQGEGLAGDNEQFF
TGCGCCAGCAGCCAGGGAGAAGGACTAGCGGGCGACAATGAGCAGTTCTTC
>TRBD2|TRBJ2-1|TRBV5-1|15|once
CASSFSGSRDNEQFF
TGCGCCAGCAGCTTTAGCGGGAGTCGGGACAATGAGCAGTTCTTC
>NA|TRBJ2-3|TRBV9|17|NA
CASSPREGGGSTDTQYF
TGTGCCAGCAGCCCGCGAGAGGGAGGCGGGAGCACAGATACGCAGTATTTT
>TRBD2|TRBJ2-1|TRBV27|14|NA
CASSLGLEYNEQFF
TGTGCCAGCAGTCTGGGACTAGAGTACAATGAGCAGTTCTTC
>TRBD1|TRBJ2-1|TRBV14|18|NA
CASSQDRETGAPYNEQFF
TGTGCCAGCAGCCAAGATAGGGAGACAGGGGCTCCATACAATGAGCAGTTCTTC
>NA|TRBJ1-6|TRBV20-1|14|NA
CSASTGNDNSPLHF
TGCAGTGCTAGTACGGGAAACGATAATTCACCCCTCCACTTT
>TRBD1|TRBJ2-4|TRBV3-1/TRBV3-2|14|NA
CASSHHRGKNIQYF
TGTGCCAGCAGCCACCACAGGGGGAAAAACATTCAGTACTTC
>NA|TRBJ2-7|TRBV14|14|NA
CASSQVGGKVEQYF
TGTGCCAGCAGCCAAGTAGGCGGGAAGGTCGAGCAGTACTTC
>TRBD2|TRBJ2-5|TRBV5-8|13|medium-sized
CASSLGGRETQYF
TGTGCCAGCAGCTTGGGCGGGAGGGAGACCCAGTACTTC
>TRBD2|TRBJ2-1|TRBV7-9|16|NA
CASSLRTSGSDNEQFF
TGTGCCAGCAGCCTACGCACTAGCGGGAGTGACAATGAGCAGTTCTTC
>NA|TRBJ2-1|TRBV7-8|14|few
CASSPQPIPNEQFF
TGTGCCAGCAGCCCCCAACCTATCCCCAATGAGCAGTTCTTC